Listed below are T cell receptor beta chains from one sample, sequenced in a study of blood T cell repertoires in COVID-19. Clones were read by immunoSEQ multiplex PCR, and TCRdb kept only the in-frame ones, dropping some. The sample lists about 300,000 clones, roughly 87% seen once, with over 8% in the top ten. What was sequenced was peripheral blood. The receptors derive from a man younger than 35 with active or convalescent COVID-19. CDR3s include the opening cysteine and the closing phenylalanine or tryptophan. The D gene is left open where the match is weak. Clone size is stated in some rows and not others, as once, few, many or a class when expanded.

.	TRBV6-5	.	TRBJ1-2	TGTGCCAGCAGCCCCACCCCAGGGACTAACTATGGCTACACCTTC	CASSPTPGTNYGYTF
.	TRBV2	.	TRBJ1-2	TGTGCCAGCAACCCCCAGAGGGCAGTTGAGTTC	CASNPQRAVEF
TRBD2	TRBV4-2	once	TRBJ2-4	TGTGCCAGCAGCCGCGATACTAGCGGTGTAGCCAAAAACATTCAGTACTTC	CASSRDTSGVAKNIQYF
.	TRBV3-1/TRBV3-2	.	TRBJ1-3	TGTGCCAGCAGCCCAGGGTCAAGAAACACCATATATTTT	CASSPGSRNTIYF
.	TRBV4-3	.	TRBJ2-1	TGCGCCAGCAGCCACTTGTACTCGGAGAAGGTTTCCGTCTTC	CASSHLYSEKVSVF
.	TRBV7-2	.	TRBJ1-5	TGTGCCAGCAGCTTAGGAGGAAATAGCAATCAGCCCCAGCATTTT	CASSLGGNSNQPQHF
TRBD1	TRBV9	.	TRBJ1-2	TGTGCCAGCAGCGTAGAGGGACAGGGGGGTAACTATGGCTACACCTTC	CASSVEGQGGNYGYTF
TRBD1	TRBV5-1	.	TRBJ1-5	TGCGCCAGCAGCTTGACAGGGGCAAGCAATCAGCCCCAGCATTTT	CASSLTGASNQPQHF
TRBD1	TRBV3-1/TRBV3-2	.	TRBJ2-1	TGTGCCAGCAGCCTCGGACAGGGTCTTGAGCAGTTCTTC	CASSLGQGLEQFF
TRBD2	TRBV5-8	.	TRBJ2-1	TGTGCCAGCAGCCTTCTGAGGGGACTAGACTCCTACAATGAGCAGTTCTTC	CASSLLRGLDSYNEQFF
.	TRBV7-9	.	TRBJ2-3	TGTGCCAGCAGCTTAGGGCGTATGGAGACAGATACGCAGTATTTT	CASSLGRMETDTQYF
TRBD2	TRBV12-3/TRBV12-4	.	TRBJ2-3	TGTGCCAGCAGGGATACTAGCGGAGATACGCAGTATTTT	CASRDTSGDTQYF
TRBD1	TRBV6-2/TRBV6-3	.	TRBJ1-2	TGTGCCAGCAGTTACTCGGGCAGGGGGCGAATCAACTATGGCTACACCTTC	CASSYSGRGRINYGYTF
.	TRBV9	few	TRBJ1-4	TGTGCCAGCAGCGTAGCCGACATTGCGTCGGAAAAACTGTTTTTT	CASSVADIASEKLFF
.	TRBV5-6	.	TRBJ2-2	TGTGCCAGCAGCGAGACAGGGAACACCGGGGAGCTGTTTTTT	CASSETGNTGELFF
.	TRBV3-1/TRBV3-2	few	TRBJ1-2	TGTGCCAGCAGCCAAGTGGCGGTTCCTGGCTACACCTTC	CASSQVAVPGYTF
.	TRBV7-9	.	TRBJ1-2	TGTGCCAGCAGCTCCTCGGGAGGCCGGGCCTATGGCTACACCTTC	CASSSSGGRAYGYTF
TRBD1	TRBV29-1	.	TRBJ1-2	TGCAGCGTTGAGGGACAGCTGAACTATGGCTACACCTTC	CSVEGQLNYGYTF
.	TRBV19	.	TRBJ1-2	TGTGCCAGTAGTATCGGCTCAGGGAACTATGGCTACACCTTC	CASSIGSGNYGYTF
TRBD1	TRBV9	.	TRBJ1-3	TGTGCCAGCAGCTCGGGACAGGCGAGCTCTGGAAACACCATATATTTT	CASSSGQASSGNTIYF
.	TRBV19	.	TRBJ2-5	TGTGCCAGCCGAAGGGGGGGGGCGGAGACCCAGTACTTC	CASRRGGAETQYF
.	TRBV6-5	.	TRBJ2-3	TGTGCCAGCACCCGAGGTGGGGGCCCCACAGATACGCAGTATTTT	CASTRGGGPTDTQYF
.	TRBV5-1	.	TRBJ2-7	TGCGCCAGCAGCTCGAGGAACAACGAGCAGTACTTC	CASSSRNNEQYF
.	TRBV9	.	TRBJ1-2	TGTGCCAGCAGCGTAGGGACGACAGTTAACTATGGCTACACCTTC	CASSVGTTVNYGYTF
TRBD2	TRBV3-1/TRBV3-2	.	TRBJ2-5	TGTGCCAGCAGCCACCGCGCGTCCGGGACTAGCGGGGGTAGGGAGACCCAGTACTTC	CASSHRASGTSGGRETQYF
TRBD1	TRBV14	.	TRBJ1-2	TGTGCCAGCAGCGGGACAGGAGGGGGCTATGGCTACACCTTC	CASSGTGGGYGYTF
.	TRBV18	.	TRBJ1-4	TGTGCCAGCTCACCCTTCGGGGGGGCAGGTGAAAAACTGTTTTTT	CASSPFGGAGEKLFF
.	TRBV16	.	TRBJ2-7	TGTGCCAGCAGCCAACAGGGAACCTCTTACGAGCAGTACTTC	CASSQQGTSYEQYF
TRBD1	TRBV13	.	TRBJ1-1	TGTGCCAGCAGCCCTGGACAGGGGAACACTGAAGCTTTCTTT	CASSPGQGNTEAFF
.	TRBV10-3	.	TRBJ2-5	TGTGCCATCAGTGAGGACTCTCTGGAGACCCAGTACTTC	CAISEDSLETQYF
.	TRBV5-8	.	TRBJ1-1	TGTGCCAGCAGCCATTACAGTGTGAACACTGAAGCTTTCTTT	CASSHYSVNTEAFF
.	TRBV6-2/TRBV6-3	.	TRBJ1-1	TGTGCCAGCAGTCTCCTCTTACAGGGAGACACTGAAGCTTTCTTT	CASSLLLQGDTEAFF
TRBD2	TRBV7-8	.	TRBJ2-1	TGTGCCAGCAGCGCCCGACTAGCGGGGGGGCATGAGCAGTTCTTC	CASSARLAGGHEQFF
TRBD1	TRBV10-3	.	TRBJ2-2	TGTGCCATCAGTGAGTGGCTGGGACAGGAAGGATCCGGGGAGCTGTTTTTT	CAISEWLGQEGSGELFF
TRBD1	TRBV19	.	TRBJ1-2	TGTGCCAGTAATACAGGGGTCTATGGCTACACCTTC	CASNTGVYGYTF
.	TRBV20-1	few	TRBJ2-5	TGCAGTGCCAGTGAAGCGAATATAGGAGGGGAGACCCAGTACTTC	CSASEANIGGETQYF
TRBD1	TRBV6-6	.	TRBJ2-7	TGTGCCAGCGGTGACAGGGGTCCCCTCTACGAGCAGTACTTC	CASGDRGPLYEQYF
.	TRBV7-2	.	TRBJ2-2	TGTGCCAGCAGCTTAGCCGTATCCGGGGAGCTGTTTTTT	CASSLAVSGELFF